This T cell receptor beta chain is drawn from a study of response to subunit inactivated influenza vaccine. Only one count was recorded for this clonotype. Antigen: not known. Germline V gene lookup returns CDR1 KGHSH and CDR2 LQKENI. The CDR3 consists of 15 residues. V dropped 2 bases and J dropped 1 base, with 8 bases sitting between them. TCRdb re-called the RT-PCR reads with MiXCR, one entry per CDR3 protein. The table shows more than 550,000 distinct CDR3 sequences, with approximately 12% occurring only once. Study findings and constraints: Authors proposed each seasonal influenza vaccination draws in few new T cells.

The sample here was PBMCs from blood, taken on the day of vaccination. This clonotype originated in a man aged 50 to 60 who received an inactivated influenza vaccine. The chain couples TRBV18 to TRBJ2-2, with D possibly matching TRBD2 (5 bases). In DNA form, the CDR3 reads TGTGCCAGCTCACCATGGGGAGTGAACACCGGGGAGCTGTTTTTT. Translation: CASSPWGVNTGELFF.